This is a list of T cell receptor beta chains from one sample in a study of beta chain features in type 1 diabetes. Method: immunoSEQ multiplex PCR; TCRdb's copy keeps in-frame clones and lacks some. The table lists about 160,000 clones, around a tenth of them singletons. Sample: central memory CD4+ T cells from blood. These receptors were taken from a man aged 30-40 years with type 1 diabetes. Both conserved end residues are part of each CDR3. Fields, in order: V gene, D gene, J gene, clone size, CDR3 DNA, CDR3 protein. The D gene is left open where the match is weak. Part of the rows lack a size; the others show once, few, many or a class for expanded clones.

TRBV19	TRBD2	TRBJ2-3	NA	TGTGCCAGTAGTTTATCGCGGGAGCCCGCAGATACGCAGTATTTT	CASSLSREPADTQYF
TRBV28	NA	TRBJ2-6	NA	TGTGCCAGCAGTTTCTCTGGTCTGTCCGGGGCTGGGGCCAACGTCCTGACTTTC	CASSFSGLSGAGANVLTF
TRBV5-1	NA	TRBJ1-2	NA	TGCGCCAGCAGCGACACGTATGGCTACACCTTC	CASSDTYGYTF
TRBV5-4	NA	TRBJ2-1	few	TGTGCCAGCAGCCGGACCGCAGCCGGAGGTGGTAATGAGCAGTTCTTC	CASSRTAAGGGNEQFF
TRBV6-4	NA	TRBJ1-1	NA	TGTGCCAGCAGAGAAAACGTCGGTACTGAAGCTTTCTTT	CASRENVGTEAFF
TRBV29-1	NA	TRBJ2-1	NA	TGCAGCGTGGACGGGACTGCGAATGAGCAGTTCTTC	CSVDGTANEQFF
TRBV7-3	TRBD2	TRBJ2-1	few	TGTGCCAGCAGCTTGAGTAGCGGGAGCAATGAGCAGTTCTTC	CASSLSSGSNEQFF
TRBV5-1	NA	TRBJ1-1	NA	TGCGCCAGCAGCTTGTTCGGCAGGGATGTGAACACTGAAGCTTTCTTT	CASSLFGRDVNTEAFF
TRBV7-9	TRBD1	TRBJ2-5	NA	TGTGCCAGCAGCCCTGTCGGGACAGCTCAAGAGACCCAGTACTTC	CASSPVGTAQETQYF
TRBV18	NA	TRBJ2-5	few	TGTGCCAGCTCACCACCAGCCTTTCAAGAGACCCAGTACTTC	CASSPPAFQETQYF
TRBV4-2	TRBD2	TRBJ2-3	NA	TGTGCCAGCAGCCAAAGGACTAGCGTCAGCACAGATACGCAGTATTTT	CASSQRTSVSTDTQYF
TRBV28	TRBD1	TRBJ2-1	many	TGTGCCAGCAGTTTAACAGGGGGCGCGAGGAATGAGCAGTTCTTC	CASSLTGGARNEQFF
TRBV30	NA	TRBJ1-3	few	TGTGCCTGGAACGCCTTGAGCTCTGGAAACACCATATATTTT	CAWNALSSGNTIYF
TRBV9	NA	TRBJ2-6	NA	TGTGCCAGCAGCGTAGAGGCAGGGGCTGGGGCCAACGTCCTGACTTTC	CASSVEAGAGANVLTF
TRBV5-1	NA	TRBJ2-5	NA	TGCGCCAGCAAGAAAGAGGAGACCCAGTACTTC	CASKKEETQYF
TRBV19	TRBD2	TRBJ2-7	NA	TGTGCCAGTGGTAGCGGGAGAGGGTACGAGCAGTACTTC	CASGSGRGYEQYF
TRBV5-1	TRBD1	TRBJ2-3	few	TGCGCCAGCAGCCCGGGACAGGGGGCCCCAGATACGCAGTATTTT	CASSPGQGAPDTQYF
TRBV18	NA	TRBJ1-5	NA	TGTGCCAGCTCACCCGGAGGAGGGAGCAATCAGCCCCAGCATTTT	CASSPGGGSNQPQHF
TRBV4-1	TRBD1	TRBJ2-5	NA	TGCGCCAGCAGCCGGGAATGGACAGGGGTCGAGGAGACCCAGTACTTC	CASSREWTGVEETQYF
TRBV30	NA	TRBJ1-5	NA	TGTGCCTGGAGTCCGGGGGGGGAGCCCCAGCATTTT	CAWSPGGEPQHF
TRBV14	NA	TRBJ2-7	NA	TGTGCCAGCAGCCAAGATTGGGCGGGGTACGAGCAGTACTTC	CASSQDWAGYEQYF
TRBV2	TRBD2	TRBJ2-7	NA	TGTGCCAGCAGTGCCTCCGGACTAGCGGGACGTCCGTACGAGCAGTACTTC	CASSASGLAGRPYEQYF
TRBV11-2	TRBD2	TRBJ2-1	NA	TGTGCCAGCAGCCAAACTAGCGGGGCATACAATGAGCAGTTCTTC	CASSQTSGAYNEQFF
TRBV6-5	NA	TRBJ1-1	NA	TGTGCCAGCAGGATCTACAGGGAGAACACTGAAGCTTTCTTT	CASRIYRENTEAFF
TRBV10-3	TRBD1	TRBJ1-1	few	TGTGCCATCAGCCGGGGACAGCGGAACACTGAAGCTTTCTTT	CAISRGQRNTEAFF
TRBV30	NA	TRBJ2-5	few	TGTGCCTGGAGTGTACCCGTGGCTGGAGAGACCCAGTACTTC	CAWSVPVAGETQYF
TRBV18	TRBD1	TRBJ1-1	few	TGTGCCAGCTCACGTACCTCCGGGACAGGGCGTAACACTGAAGCTTTCTTT	CASSRTSGTGRNTEAFF
TRBV7-2	TRBD1	TRBJ2-7	NA	TGTGCCAGCAGCACGTCTGGACAGGGCTCGGGCGAGCAGTACTTC	CASSTSGQGSGEQYF
TRBV11-2	TRBD2	TRBJ2-1	few	TGTGCCAGCAGCTTAGCAGCGGGAGGCACGAATGAGCAGTTCTTC	CASSLAAGGTNEQFF
TRBV29-1	NA	TRBJ2-1	few	TGCAGCGCCCTCGGCGGGGGCCCCTCCTACAATGAGCAGTTCTTC	CSALGGGPSYNEQFF
TRBV5-4	TRBD1	TRBJ2-7	few	TGTGCCAGCAGCTTGTCCGGGACAGGGACCTACGAGCAGTACTTC	CASSLSGTGTYEQYF
TRBV11-2	NA	TRBJ2-1	NA	TGTGCCAGCAGCTTAGATCGTGGACTAGAGCAGTTCTTC	CASSLDRGLEQFF
TRBV29-1	NA	TRBJ1-2	few	TGCAGCGTTGTACGGCAGGGCGACTATGGCTACACCTTC	CSVVRQGDYGYTF
TRBV28	NA	TRBJ1-1	few	TGTGCCAGCAGTTTACGTCGGGGACTCATGAACACTGAAGCTTTCTTT	CASSLRRGLMNTEAFF
TRBV19	TRBD1	TRBJ1-1	few	TGTGCCAGTAGTTCAAGACAGGGTAACGCTGAAGCTTTCTTT	CASSSRQGNAEAFF
TRBV27	NA	TRBJ1-1	NA	TGTGCCACCCAGTGGTCAATGAACACTGAAGCTTTCTTT	CATQWSMNTEAFF
TRBV7-3	TRBD2	TRBJ2-5	few	TGTGCCAGCAGCCGGGGGACTAGCGGCCAAGAGACCCAGTACTTC	CASSRGTSGQETQYF
TRBV7-9	NA	TRBJ2-1	NA	TGTGCCAGCAGCGGACTCGGAAGAGGCGATGAGCAGTTCTTC	CASSGLGRGDEQFF
TRBV9	NA	TRBJ1-2	few	TGTGCCAGCAGCGGGTCCCCTCGGAGCGGCCACACCTTC	CASSGSPRSGHTF
TRBV4-2	NA	TRBJ1-5	few	TGTGCCAGCAGCCAAGAGGTGGGGGCAAGGCAGCCCCAGCATTTT	CASSQEVGARQPQHF
TRBV19	NA	TRBJ1-2	few	TGTGCCAGTAGTCCGTCCGACAGGCCCTATGGCTACACCTTC	CASSPSDRPYGYTF
TRBV15	NA	TRBJ2-7	few	TGTGCCACCAGCACTCGGACTACGTCTCGGGAGCAGTACTTC	CATSTRTTSREQYF
TRBV7-2	NA	TRBJ1-2	few	TGTGCCAGCAGCTTAGACGTCACGGCTAACTATGGCTACACCTTC	CASSLDVTANYGYTF
TRBV5-6	TRBD1	TRBJ2-1	NA	TGTGCCAGCAGCGAGCCGGGACAGGGGGGCAATGAGCAGTTCTTC	CASSEPGQGGNEQFF